This T cell receptor beta chain emerged from a study of cytotoxic CD8 clonotypes in ibrutinib-treated CLL. General study results and limits: With treatment, public clonotypes, which were uncommon, either contracted or remained stable. Whereas clonality rose at ibrutinib response, it declined toward baseline at progression.

The CDR3 is 14 residues long. V shed 6 bases, J shed 4 bases, and the junction held 4 bases outside the gene matches. From germline, CDR1 is WNHNN and CDR2 SYGVQD (reference sequence). This clone was seen a single time. No antigen is known for it. Method: immunoSEQ multiplex PCR; TCRdb's copy keeps in-frame clones and lacks some. The sample lists around 330,000 clones; 67% were seen once. The source was PBMCs, collected after 36 months of ibrutinib treatment. This TCR was sampled from a human donor with chronic lymphocytic leukemia. The chain couples TRBV10-1 to TRBJ2-3; 10 bases align to TRBD2. The CDR3 DNA follows: TGCGCCAGCAGCCCTAGCGGGAGACCAGATACGCAGTATTTT. It translates to CASSPSGRPDTQYF.